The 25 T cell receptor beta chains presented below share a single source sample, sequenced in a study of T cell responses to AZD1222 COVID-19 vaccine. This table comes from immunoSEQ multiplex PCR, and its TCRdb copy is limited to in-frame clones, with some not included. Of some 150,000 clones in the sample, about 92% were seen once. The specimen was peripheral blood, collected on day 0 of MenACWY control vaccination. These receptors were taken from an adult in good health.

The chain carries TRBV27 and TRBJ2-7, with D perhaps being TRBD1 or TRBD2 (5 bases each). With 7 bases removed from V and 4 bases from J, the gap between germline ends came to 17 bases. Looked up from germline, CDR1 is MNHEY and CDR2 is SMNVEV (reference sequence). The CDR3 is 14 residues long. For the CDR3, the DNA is TGTGCCAGCAACCCGTCGGGTGAGGGGTACGAGCAGTACTTC. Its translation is CASNPSGEGYEQYF.

CDR3 bases: TGTGCCAGCAGTTTAACGGGATCGGGTGAAAAACTGTTTTTT. Its translation is CASSLTGSGEKLFF. This chain joins TRBV28 and TRBJ1-4; D gene uncertain. The V gene lost 2 bases and the J gene lost 7 bases, with 11 bases spanning the gap. The CDR3 runs to 14 residues. From germline, CDR1 is MDHEN and CDR2 SYDVKM.

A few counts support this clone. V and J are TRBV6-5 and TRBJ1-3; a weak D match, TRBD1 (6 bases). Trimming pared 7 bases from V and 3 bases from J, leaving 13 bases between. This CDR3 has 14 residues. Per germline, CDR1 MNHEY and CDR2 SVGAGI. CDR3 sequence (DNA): TGTGCCAGCACCACAGGGCGCTTTGGAAACACCATATATTTT. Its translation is CASTTGRFGNTIYF.

Here the CDR3 DNA reads TGTGCCAGCAGCTTACGAGGGGGCGGAACTAATGAAAAACTGTTTTTT. Its translation: CASSLRGGGTNEKLFF. This sequence joins TRBV13 and TRBJ1-4; 7 positions agree with TRBD1. V lost 2 bases to trimming and J lost 1 base; unmatched junction nucleotides: 4. CDR1 is PRHDT, CDR2 FYEKMQ, per germline (reference sequence). The length of the CDR3 is 16 residues.

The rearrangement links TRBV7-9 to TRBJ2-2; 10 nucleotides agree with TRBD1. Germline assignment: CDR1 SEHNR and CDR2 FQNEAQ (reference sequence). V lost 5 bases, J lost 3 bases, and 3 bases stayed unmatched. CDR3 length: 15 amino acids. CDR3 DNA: TGTGCCAGCAGCGCGGGACAGGGGTACACCGGGGAGCTGTTTTTT. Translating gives CASSAGQGYTGELFF.

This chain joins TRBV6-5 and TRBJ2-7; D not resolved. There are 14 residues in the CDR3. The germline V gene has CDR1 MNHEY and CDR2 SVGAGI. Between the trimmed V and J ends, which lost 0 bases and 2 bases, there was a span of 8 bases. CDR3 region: CASSYSIQPYEQYF. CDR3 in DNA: TGTGCCAGCAGTTACTCGATACAACCCTACGAGCAGTACTTC.

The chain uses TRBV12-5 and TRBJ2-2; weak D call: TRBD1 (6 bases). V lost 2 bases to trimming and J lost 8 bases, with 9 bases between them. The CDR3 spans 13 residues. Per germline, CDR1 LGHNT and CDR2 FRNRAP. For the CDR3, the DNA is TGTGCTAGTGGTTTGAACAGGGAGGGGGAGCTGTTTTTT. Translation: CASGLNREGELFF.

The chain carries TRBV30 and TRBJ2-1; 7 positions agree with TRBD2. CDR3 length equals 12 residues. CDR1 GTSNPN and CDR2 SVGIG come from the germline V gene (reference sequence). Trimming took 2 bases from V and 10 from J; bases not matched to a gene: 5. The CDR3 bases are TGTGCCTGGAGTCCCTCTAGCGGAGAGCAGTTCTTC. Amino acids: CAWSPSSGEQFF.

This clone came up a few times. In DNA form, the CDR3 reads TGTGCCAGCAGCTTAAACACGGCCTACGAGCAGTACTTC. This gives the protein CASSLNTAYEQYF. This sequence joins TRBV7-2 and TRBJ2-7; no clear D. CDR1 is SGHTA, CDR2 FQGNSA, per germline. The CDR3 is 13 amino acids. Trimming stripped 2 bases from V and 2 bases from J, with 7 bases between.

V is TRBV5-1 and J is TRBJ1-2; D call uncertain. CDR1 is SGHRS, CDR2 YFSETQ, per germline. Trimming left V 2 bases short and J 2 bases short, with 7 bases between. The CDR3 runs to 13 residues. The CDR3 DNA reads TGCGCCAGCAGCTTTTCGCGCAACTATGGCTACACCTTC. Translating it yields CASSFSRNYGYTF.

In DNA, the CDR3 is TGTGCCAGCAGTTTCGGGGTATCACCCCTCCACTTT. This translates into CASSFGVSPLHF. The chain has TRBV5-6 and TRBJ1-6; D gene ambiguous. Germline CDR1 and CDR2: SGHDT and YYEEEE. The CDR3 sequence is 12 residues long. With 5 bases removed from V and 10 bases from J, the gap between germline ends came to 10 bases.

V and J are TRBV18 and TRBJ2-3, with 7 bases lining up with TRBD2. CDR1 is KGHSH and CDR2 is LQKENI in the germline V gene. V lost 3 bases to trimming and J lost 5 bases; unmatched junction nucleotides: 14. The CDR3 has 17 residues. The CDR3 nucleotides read TGTGCCAGCTCACCCCGACTAGCAGTGAACCCAGGAGATACGCAGTATTTT. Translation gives CASSPRLAVNPGDTQYF.

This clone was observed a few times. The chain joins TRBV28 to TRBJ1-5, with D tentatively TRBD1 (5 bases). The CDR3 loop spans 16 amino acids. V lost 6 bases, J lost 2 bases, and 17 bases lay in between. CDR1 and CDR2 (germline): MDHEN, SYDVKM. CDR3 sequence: CASSSRVWDGNQPQHF. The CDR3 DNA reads TGTGCCAGCAGCAGCAGGGTGTGGGATGGCAATCAGCCCCAGCATTTT.

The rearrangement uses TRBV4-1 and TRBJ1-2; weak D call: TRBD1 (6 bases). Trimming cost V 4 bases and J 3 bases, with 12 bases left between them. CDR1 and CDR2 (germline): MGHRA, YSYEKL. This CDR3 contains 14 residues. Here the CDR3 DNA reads TGCGCCAGCAGCCGAAGAGGGGGTGACTATGGCTACACCTTC. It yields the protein CASSRRGGDYGYTF.

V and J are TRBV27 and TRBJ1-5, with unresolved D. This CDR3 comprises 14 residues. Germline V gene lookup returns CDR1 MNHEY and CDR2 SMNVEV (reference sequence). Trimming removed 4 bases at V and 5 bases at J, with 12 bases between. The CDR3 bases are TGTGCCAGCAGTTGGGGAGGGATGGATCAGCCCCAGCATTTT. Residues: CASSWGGMDQPQHF.

The CDR3: CASSGISRGQTNTEAFF. The CDR3 DNA reads TGTGCCAGCAGCGGCATTTCGCGAGGACAGACAAACACTGAAGCTTTCTTT. The chain has TRBV4-2 and TRBJ1-1; a weak D match, TRBD1 (6 bases). CDR1 is LGHNA, CDR2 YNFKEQ, per germline. The CDR3 totals 17 residues. The V gene lost 5 bases and the J gene lost 2 bases, with 21 bases spanning the gap.

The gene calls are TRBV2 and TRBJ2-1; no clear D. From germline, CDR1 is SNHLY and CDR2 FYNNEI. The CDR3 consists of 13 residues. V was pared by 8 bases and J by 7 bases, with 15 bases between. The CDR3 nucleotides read TGTGCCAGCCATATCGTCGATGGGAATGAGCAGTTCTTC. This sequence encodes CASHIVDGNEQFF.

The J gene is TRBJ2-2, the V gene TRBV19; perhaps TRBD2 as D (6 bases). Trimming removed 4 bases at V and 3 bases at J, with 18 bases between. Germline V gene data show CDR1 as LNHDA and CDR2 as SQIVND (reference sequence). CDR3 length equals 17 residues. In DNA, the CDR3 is TGTGCCAGTAGTAAAGGGTCACTAGGAGGGGACACCGGGGAGCTGTTTTTT. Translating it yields CASSKGSLGGDTGELFF.

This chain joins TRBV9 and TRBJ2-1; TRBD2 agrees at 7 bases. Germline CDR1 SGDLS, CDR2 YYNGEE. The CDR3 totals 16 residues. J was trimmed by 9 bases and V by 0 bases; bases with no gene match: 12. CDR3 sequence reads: CASSVGASGASGEQFF. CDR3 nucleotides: TGTGCCAGCAGCGTAGGGGCTAGCGGCGCTTCGGGTGAGCAGTTCTTC.

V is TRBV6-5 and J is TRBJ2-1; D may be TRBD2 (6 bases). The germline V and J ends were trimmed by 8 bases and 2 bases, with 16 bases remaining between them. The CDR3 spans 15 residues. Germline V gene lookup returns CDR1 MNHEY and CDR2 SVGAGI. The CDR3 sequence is CASAKGSGTYNEQFF. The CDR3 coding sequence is TGTGCCAGCGCCAAGGGTAGCGGCACCTACAATGAGCAGTTCTTC.

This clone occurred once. The CDR3 is CARPRSPYEQYF. The CDR3 DNA is TGCGCCAGACCCAGGAGTCCCTACGAGCAGTACTTC. The chain couples TRBV10-1 to TRBJ2-7; D gene unclear. Germline CDR1 WNHNN, CDR2 SYGVQD (reference sequence). The CDR3 runs 12 residues. V lost 9 bases and J lost 2, with 11 bases in between.

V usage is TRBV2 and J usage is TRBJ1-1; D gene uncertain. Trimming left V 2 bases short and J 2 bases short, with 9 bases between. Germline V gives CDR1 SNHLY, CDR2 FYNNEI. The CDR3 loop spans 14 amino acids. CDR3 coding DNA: TGTGCCAGCAGTGAAATAGGTAGTAACACTGAAGCTTTCTTT. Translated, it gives CASSEIGSNTEAFF.

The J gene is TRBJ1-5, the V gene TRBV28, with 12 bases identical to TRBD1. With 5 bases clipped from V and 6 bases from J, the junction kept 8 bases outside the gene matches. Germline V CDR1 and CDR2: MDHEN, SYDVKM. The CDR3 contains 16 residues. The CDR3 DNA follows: TGTGCCAGCAGTCGACCCCCGGGACAGGGGGCTCAGCCCCAGCATTTT. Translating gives CASSRPPGQGAQPQHF.

CDR3 nucleotides: TGTGCCATCAAACCTAGCGGATACAATGAGCAGTTCTTC. Protein sequence: CAIKPSGYNEQFF. The chain uses TRBV10-3 and TRBJ2-1, with 7 bases aligning to TRBD2. The germline V gene has CDR1 ENHRY and CDR2 SYGVKD. CDR3 length equals 13 residues. J was trimmed by 4 bases and V by 7 bases; bases with no gene match: 4.

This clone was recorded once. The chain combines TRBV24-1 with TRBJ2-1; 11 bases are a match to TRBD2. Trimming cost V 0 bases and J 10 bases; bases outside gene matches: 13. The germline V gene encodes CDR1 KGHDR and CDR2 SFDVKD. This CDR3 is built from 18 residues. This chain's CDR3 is CATSDLQGSTSGRREQFF. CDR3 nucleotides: TGTGCCACCAGTGATTTGCAAGGGTCCACTAGCGGGAGACGGGAGCAGTTCTTC.